This T cell receptor beta chain was captured by sequencing in a study of neurological immune-mediated disorders (dated by TCRdb to between 2018 and 2021). Study-wide context: Among the approximately 34 multiple sclerosis patients, relapsing-remitting MS accounted for around 30 and secondary progressive MS accounted for 3. Peripheral blood TCR-beta repertoires from HTLV-I-associated myelopathy (HAM/TSP) patients, multiple sclerosis patients and healthy controls were compared by UMI-based sequencing. The cohort included about 66 subjects: some 14 with HAM/TSP, some 34 with multiple sclerosis, and around 20 healthy controls. Alongside PBMC samples, the set of about 97 TCR-beta libraries contained longitudinal samples, technical triplicates, and paired CD4+ and CD8+ T-cell subsets that had been sorted.

Libraries from unsorted PBMCs were made from 2 million PBMCs kept in RNAlater at -80 degrees C until RNA extraction. The multiple sclerosis patients were enrolled in a US clinical protocol that evaluated disease progression with magnetic resonance imaging. Peripheral blood was subjected to Ficoll-Hypaque density gradient centrifugation to isolate PBMCs, which were then cryopreserved in liquid nitrogen. Paper-wide results and their limitations: Repertoires from 18 of 34 MS patients were grouped by phylogenetic analysis into a cluster of related CDR3 sequences, suggesting a possible repertoire-level signature. Expanded clones from different subjects shared no identical CDR3 amino acid sequences, which suggests that TCR-beta repertoires were private in all groups. The highest TCR clonal expansion was observed in HAM/TSP patients, whereas the lowest was observed in MS patients, even when compared with healthy controls. No clinical or MRI features were associated with the MS cluster, and the authors said that larger cohorts are needed.

This clonotype was seen repeatedly, ten times or more. The target of this receptor is not known. No per-base quality is available; no much larger clone lies one base away. cDNA was synthesized by template-switch 5'RACE using a primer with a 10-nucleotide random unique molecular identifier that tagged each TCR transcript. Each sequencing run produced over 160 million TCR-beta sequences covering 15-18 subjects. The RNeasy kit was used for extraction of total RNA. The KAPA Real-time Library Amplification kit was used to amplify TCR-beta VDJ regions with primers for the TCR constant region and the 5'RACE anchor. Sample indexes and Illumina adaptors were added in a first PCR, and a second PCR then increased library yield. After Ampure bead purification, the roughly 650 bp TCR product was size-selected on a 2% E-gel SizeSelection system. Library quality was checked on a Bioanalyzer, concentration was measured with Qubit, and libraries were quantified with the Kapa Library Quantification kit before pooling. An Illumina HiSeq 2500 sequenced the libraries paired-end 2 x 150 bp. To increase sequence diversity, roughly 25-31% phiX was spiked into each library pool. In the source study's methods: Quality-filtered reads were processed with the UMI-based MiGEC pipeline, which removed over 80% of raw TCR sequences during error correction. VDJ genes were aligned to IMGT germline references, and clonotypes were defined by unique CDR3 amino acid sequence plus V-J genes. VDJtools evaluated clonal expansion, Shannon diversity and CDR3 relatedness (CalcPairwiseDistances, ClusterSamples); CLCbio workbench built phylogenetic trees. Using coefficient-of-variation modelling across technical triplicates, the study counted a clone as expanded if it had at least 8 unique UMIs. The raw public reads went through TCRdb reprocessing: fastp at Q25, MiXCR clone calling, in-frame beta chains kept. Each record represents a unique CDR3 protein, reported with the most common genes and DNA among its rows. The V and J calls and clone size come from TCRdb's table, not from the authors' own analysis. The sample table records 65,000 to 85,000 distinct CDR3 sequences; more than 3% of these occur just once. In total, the top ten clones hold around 5.2% of the sample.

V and J lose 5 bases and 1 base, and a span of 15 bases separates them. The CDR1 and CDR2 encoded by the germline V gene are SGHNT and YENEEA. Including the terminal cysteine and phenylalanine, the CDR3 comprises 15 residues. Only CDR3 DNA remains: 45 bases, in frame from the first base. The specimen sequenced was PBMCs. The chain employs TRBV11-3 and TRBJ2-7; the D gene cannot be named for sure. This receptor was taken from a woman aged 50 to 65 with multiple sclerosis. This receptor carries the CDR3 CASSAPSLVSYEQYF. The nucleotide sequence is TGTGCCAGCAGCGCGCCAAGCTTAGTGTCCTACGAGCAGTACTTC.